This TCR beta chain was retrieved from a study of shared clonotypes between healthy human individuals. This clone has only one observation. What it recognizes is unknown. Assay execution proceeded at the deep level. The protocol was immunoSEQ multiplex PCR, while the TCRdb copy is restricted to in-frame clones and leaves out a portion. Here the sample spans 500,000 to 550,000 clones, about 96% being singletons. CD4+ cells were split into CD45RA+ naive and CD45RA-negative memory subsets. Germline V CDR1 and CDR2: LNHDA, SQIVND (reference sequence). The length of the CDR3 is 12 residues. V was clipped by 5 bases and J by 6 bases, with 7 bases between them. Study observations and caveats: Around 5% was the fraction of naive CD4 clonotypes found shared across several donors. A limitation of the genetic and exposure-history diversity represented arose from few donors.

Sequencing used naive CD4+ T cells sorted from blood. Subset of the sample: CD45RA+ positively selected. This chain connects TRBV19 to TRBJ2-2; D might be TRBD1 (5 bases). The receptor's source is a woman aged 25 to 39 in good health. The CDR3 nucleotides are TGTGCCAGTAGTCAGGGTCCCGGGGAGCTGTTTTTT. It yields the protein CASSQGPGELFF.